This T cell receptor (beta chain) was recovered during a study of blood T cells in healthy people across ages. A sample-barcoded 5' primer and a J-beta primer mix were used in a second PCR of roughly 6 to 11 cycles. Every cDNA molecule carried a tag from a template-switch adaptor bearing 12 random nucleotides. From the 5' RACE reads, TCRdb called clonotypes with MiXCR, one entry per CDR3 protein. The table records some 1,800,000 distinct CDR3 sequences, approximately 40% of them present only once. Study-level results: Significant beta diversity loss was already apparent by age roughly 43, declining roughly linearly.

Every donor gave ten milliliters of peripheral blood. To note about this clonotype: Its antigen is unidentified.

J lost 2 bases, V lost 5 bases, and 6 bases had no gene match. The CDR3 is made up of 15 amino acids. From germline, CDR1 is SGDLS and CDR2 YYNGEE. This sequence joins TRBV9 and TRBJ2-3, with 9 bases lining up with TRBD2. The specimen was blood. The clonotype was recovered from a human donor in good health. As DNA, the CDR3 is TGTGCCAGCAGTAGCGGGGGCACTCACACAGATACGCAGTATTTT. It is translated as CASSSGGTHTDTQYF.